This TCR beta chain was retrieved from a study of cytomegalovirus exposure and HLA in healthy donors. This clone was detected a few times. PCR involved 60 Vbeta and 13 Jbeta primers. Here immunoSEQ multiplex PCR was the method, and the copy in TCRdb shows in-frame clones only, minus some. The profile covers about 180,000 clones, with roughly 79% appearing a single time and under 1.5% taken by the ten largest. There are 14 residues in the CDR3. J lost 8 bases, V lost 6 bases, and 7 bases had no gene match. The V gene's germline CDR1 is LNHDA and CDR2 SQIVND (reference sequence). Sequencing used PBMCs. The sequence was obtained from a man aged 25 to 40 in good health and CMV-seronegative. V usage is TRBV19 and J usage is TRBJ1-4, with 9 bases that match TRBD1. The chain's CDR3 is CASRPTGGEEKLFF. The CDR3 coding sequence is TGTGCCAGTAGACCGACAGGGGGGGAGGAAAAACTGTTTTTT. Combining the CDR3 with reference TRBV19 and TRBJ1-4 gives the whole variable domain DGGITQSPKYLFRKEGQNVTLSCEQNLNHDAMYWYRQDPGQGLRLIYYSQIVNDFQKGDIAEGYSVSREKKESFPLTVTSAQKNPTAFYLCASRPTGGEEKLFFGSGTQLSVL.